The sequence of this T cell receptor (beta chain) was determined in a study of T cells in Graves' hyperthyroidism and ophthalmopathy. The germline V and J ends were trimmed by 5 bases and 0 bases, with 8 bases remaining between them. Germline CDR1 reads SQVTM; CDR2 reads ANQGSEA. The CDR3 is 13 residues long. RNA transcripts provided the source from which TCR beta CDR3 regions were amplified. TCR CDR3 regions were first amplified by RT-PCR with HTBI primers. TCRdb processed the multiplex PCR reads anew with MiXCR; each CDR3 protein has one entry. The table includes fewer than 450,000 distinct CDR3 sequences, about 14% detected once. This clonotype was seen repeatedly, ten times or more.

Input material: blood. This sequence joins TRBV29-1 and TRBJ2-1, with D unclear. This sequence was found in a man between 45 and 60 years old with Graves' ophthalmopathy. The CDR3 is CSVRVSSYNEQFF. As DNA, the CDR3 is TGCAGCGTTAGAGTGAGCTCCTACAATGAGCAGTTCTTC.